One and the same sample provided the 12 T cell receptor beta chains below, sequenced in a study of blood T cell repertoires in COVID-19 (dated by TCRdb to the early 2020s). The library came from the immunoSEQ multiplex PCR assay. TCRdb limited this immuneACCESS table to in-frame rearrangements with V and J called. A share of clones is missing; checked studies link under half to unresolved V genes, and the rest is unexplained. This sample is represented by a few hundred thousand clones; 80% to 90% of them were singletons. The ten top clones hold less than 5% of the sample. The sample was PBMCs or T cells enriched from blood (not recorded which). The receptors originated from a woman between 40 and 50 years old with acute COVID-19.

The chain links TRBV7-2 to TRBJ2-4, with D tentatively TRBD1 (5 bases). Germline CDR1 reads SGHTA; CDR2 reads FQGNSA. Trimming cost V 5 bases and J 7 bases, with 15 bases left between them. This CDR3 has 14 amino acids. The CDR3 loop is CASSRPGPGNIQYF. CDR3 sequence (DNA): TGTGCCAGCAGCCGCCCCGGGCCAGGGAACATTCAGTACTTC.

This chain joins TRBV15 and TRBJ1-4; D is undetermined. Trimming removed 0 bases at V and 7 bases at J, with 12 bases between. This CDR3 region has 15 residues. The germline V gene encodes CDR1 LNHNV and CDR2 YYDKDF (reference sequence). CDR3 coding DNA: TGTGCCACCAGCAGAGATTACGGGGATTTTGAAAAACTGTTTTTT. It encodes CATSRDYGDFEKLFF.

The gene calls are TRBV12-3 or TRBV12-4 and TRBJ2-7, with a tentative D call TRBD2 (5 bases). This CDR3 has 11 amino acids. Trimming cost V 7 bases and J 6 bases, with 10 bases left between them. The CDR3 DNA is TGTGCCAGCACGGACGGGGTCGAGCAGTACTTC. Translated: CASTDGVEQYF.

The chain couples TRBV5-1 to TRBJ2-5, with 11 bases that match TRBD1. CDR1 is SGHRS, CDR2 YFSETQ, per germline. This CDR3 is built from 14 residues. The V gene end was trimmed by 6 bases and the J gene end by 2 bases; junction bases not matched to a gene: 3. CDR3 DNA: TGCGCCAGCACGGGACAGGGGGGACAAGAGACCCAGTACTTC. As protein: CASTGQGGQETQYF.

This chain joins TRBV2 and TRBJ1-6; TRBD1 agrees at 8 bases. Germline trimming cut 6 bases from V and 10 bases from J; bases unmatched to any gene: 11. CDR1 SNHLY and CDR2 FYNNEI come from the germline V gene. The CDR3 has 15 residues. The CDR3 protein is CASRNQGAVRSPLHF. The CDR3 DNA reads as TGTGCCAGCAGAAATCAGGGGGCGGTACGCTCACCCCTCCACTTT.

This clone was detected only once. CDR3 in amino acids: CASSLGGRISYEQYF. The CDR3, as DNA: TGTGCCAGCAGCTTGGGGGGCAGGATCTCCTACGAGCAGTACTTC. The chain uses TRBV5-6 and TRBJ2-7; possible D gene TRBD1, 5 bases. V gave up 0 bases and J gave up 0 bases, with 10 bases separating them. The CDR3 has 15 amino acids. Germline CDR1 SGHDT, CDR2 YYEEEE. The full variable domain, its missing parts supplied by reference TRBV5-6 and TRBJ2-7, is DAGVTQSPTHLIKTRGQQVTLRCSPKSGHDTVSWYQQALGQGPQFIFQYYEEEERQRGNFPDRFSGHQFPNYSSELNVNALLLGDSALYLCASSLGGRISYEQYFGPGTRLTVT.

V gene TRBV6-5 combines with J gene TRBJ1-5, with a weak D call TRBD1 (5 bases). The germline V and J ends were trimmed by 5 bases and 2 bases, with 13 bases remaining between them. The CDR3 length is 15 residues. CDR1 and CDR2 from the germline V gene are MNHEY and SVGAGI. CDR3 region: CASSTQGPGNQPQHF. Written as DNA, the CDR3 is TGTGCCAGCAGTACCCAGGGTCCCGGCAATCAGCCCCAGCATTTT.

The CDR3 is CASSKAAQGRNYEAFF. The CDR3 DNA reads TGTGCCAGCAGCAAAGCGGCACAGGGCCGCAACTATGAAGCTTTCTTT. The rearrangement joins TRBV21-1 to TRBJ1-1; TRBD1 is the table's D call, not checked against the DNA. TRBV21-1 has pseudogene status. The CDR3 has 16 amino acids.

This clone turned up a few times. Here the CDR3 DNA reads TGTGCCAGCAGTGAACTGACTAGCGGGAGTGGAGAGACCCAGTACTTC. This translates into CASSELTSGSGETQYF. The V call is TRBV2, the J call TRBJ2-5; 12 bases fit TRBD2. Germline CDR1 is SNHLY and CDR2 is FYNNEI. V lost 2 bases, J lost 4 bases, and 5 bases stayed unmatched. The CDR3 covers 16 residues.

The chain carries TRBV28 and TRBJ2-3; a weak D match, TRBD1 (6 bases). The V gene lost 1 base and the J gene lost 2 bases, with 16 bases spanning the gap. CDR3 size: 17 residues. Germline CDR1 is MDHEN and CDR2 is SYDVKM. In DNA, the CDR3 is TGTGCCAGCAGTTTATCGTCCAGGGGTAGTTTCACAGATACGCAGTATTTT. Encoded protein: CASSLSSRGSFTDTQYF.

The chain links TRBV6-2 or TRBV6-3 to TRBJ1-5, with D maybe TRBD1 (6 bases). Germline V lookup: CDR1 MNHEY, CDR2 SVGEGT. The CDR3 runs 15 residues. Trimming took 5 bases from V and 8 from J, leaving 19 bases between them. DNA for the CDR3: TGTGCCAGCAGTAGCCCGGGACACCCCTTGGAGCCCCAGCATTTT. Residues: CASSSPGHPLEPQHF.

This clone has only one observation. The chain has TRBV28 and TRBJ1-5; 9 nucleotides line up with TRBD1. CDR1 and CDR2 (germline): MDHEN, SYDVKM. The V segment lost 10 bases and the J segment 4 bases; nucleotides outside the gene matches: 11. The CDR3 length is 15 residues. The CDR3 loop reads CAISKGQGRNQPQHF. In DNA, the CDR3 is TGTGCCATTTCGAAGGGACAGGGAAGGAATCAGCCCCAGCATTTT.